Detailed here is one T cell receptor beta chain. The CDR3 extends over 15 amino acids. V shed 3 bases and J 3 bases; nucleotides not matched to a gene: 3. Germline CDR1 is MGHRA and CDR2 is YSYEKL. The data were taken from a study of cytomegalovirus exposure and HLA in healthy donors. In the PCR, 60 Vbeta and 13 Jbeta primers were used. The protocol was immunoSEQ multiplex PCR, while the TCRdb copy is restricted to in-frame clones and leaves out a portion. This sample's clone table lists around 51,000 clones. This TCR came from a woman between 40 and 50 years old in good health and CMV-seronegative. Sequenced sample: PBMCs. The rearrangement joins TRBV4-1 to TRBJ2-1; 9 bases are shared with TRBD2. CDR3 in amino acids: CASSQFSGSYNEQFF. The CDR3, as DNA: TGCGCCAGCAGCCAGTTTAGCGGGAGCTACAATGAGCAGTTCTTC.